This passage covers 13 T cell receptor beta chains from one sample sequenced in a study of shared clonotypes between healthy human individuals. Produced via immunoSEQ multiplex PCR; TCRdb's table is partial and in-frame only. The repertoire includes 2 million to 3 million clones, 80% to 95% of them detected once, and more than 0.35% sits in the top ten. The sample was naive CD4+ T cells from PBMCs. As for subset: CD45RA+ positively selected. The origin of the receptors is a man between 18 and 35 years old in good health. Some clones in this sample may be carry-over from other donors' samples.

V is TRBV18 and J is TRBJ2-7, with 9 bases that match TRBD2. Germline values: CDR1 KGHSH, CDR2 LQKENI. The trim removed 3 bases at V and 7 bases at J, leaving 7 bases unmatched. The CDR3 loop spans 14 amino acids. CDR3: CASSPSSGGPEQYF. DNA for the CDR3: TGTGCCAGCTCACCTTCGAGCGGGGGGCCTGAGCAGTACTTC.

The rearrangement uses TRBV14 and TRBJ2-2; 9 positions match TRBD1. The CDR3 contains 13 residues. J lost 6 bases, V lost 4 bases, and 0 bases had no gene match. From germline, CDR1 is SGHDN and CDR2 FVKESK. The CDR3 region is CASSRTGAGELFF. The CDR3 DNA sequence: TGTGCCAGCAGCCGGACAGGGGCCGGGGAGCTGTTTTTT.

V usage is TRBV11-2 and J usage is TRBJ2-5, with TRBD1 identical over 9 bases. J was trimmed by 7 bases and V by 6 bases; bases with no gene match: 9. Germline V CDR1 and CDR2: SGHAT, FQNNGV. CDR3 length: 14 amino acids. The CDR3, as DNA: TGTGCCAGCAGTGTGGACAGGGGACATGGGACCCAGTACTTC. Translated, it gives CASSVDRGHGTQYF.

The chain employs TRBV6-1 and TRBJ1-4; D may be TRBD1 (6 bases). There are 15 residues in the CDR3. Germline V gene lookup returns CDR1 MNHNS and CDR2 SASEGT. Trimming stripped 2 bases from V and 10 bases from J, with 17 bases between. The CDR3, as DNA: TGTGCCAGCAGTGAATACTCAGGGGCACCCGGAAAACTGTTTTTT. Its translation: CASSEYSGAPGKLFF.

The genes are TRBV5-4 and TRBJ2-7; possible D gene TRBD2, 6 bases. Germline assignment: CDR1 SGHNT and CDR2 YYREEE (reference sequence). With 6 bases removed from V and 2 bases from J, the gap between germline ends came to 18 bases. The CDR3 spans 15 residues. CDR3 in DNA: TGTGCCAGCAACGCCGGGACTTCAACCCCCTACGAGCAGTACTTC. This translates into CASNAGTSTPYEQYF.

Points on this clone: Other nucleotide sequences from this sample produce the same CDR3. This sequence joins TRBV29-1 and TRBJ2-7; maybe TRBD2 (7 bases). CDR3 length: 12 amino acids. Germline V CDR1 and CDR2: SQVTM, ANQGSEA. With 4 bases removed from V and 3 bases from J, the gap between germline ends came to 10 bases. This CDR3 reads CSVGGGYYEQYF. In DNA form, the CDR3 reads TGCAGCGTTGGGGGGGGCTACTACGAGCAGTACTTC.

This clone was detected once. J is TRBJ2-7 and V is TRBV9, with a tentative D call TRBD1 (6 bases). CDR1 and CDR2 (germline): SGDLS, YYNGEE. V lost 0 bases and J lost 6, with 19 bases in between. This CDR3 is built from 16 residues. CDR3 sequence reads: CASSVVPGAGKSEQYF. In DNA form, the CDR3 reads TGTGCCAGCAGCGTAGTTCCAGGGGCGGGTAAAAGCGAGCAGTACTTC.

This sequence joins TRBV11-2 and TRBJ2-7, with D uncertain. Germline V gives CDR1 SGHAT, CDR2 FQNNGV. The CDR3 covers 13 residues. The V end was cut by 2 bases, the J end by 1 base, with 6 bases between. CDR3 in amino acids: CASSLIPSYEQYF. In nucleotides, the CDR3 is TGTGCCAGCAGCTTAATTCCTTCCTACGAGCAGTACTTC. The full variable domain, its missing parts supplied by reference TRBV11-2 and TRBJ2-7, is EAGVAQSPRYKIIEKRQSVAFWCNPISGHATLYWYQQILGQGPKLLIQFQNNGVVDDSQLPKDRFSAERLKGVDSTLKIQPAKLEDSAVYLCASSLIPSYEQYFGPGTRLTVT.

The chain has TRBV5-1 and TRBJ2-3; a weak D match, TRBD2 (5 bases). From germline, CDR1 is SGHRS and CDR2 YFSETQ. V lost 5 bases, J lost 1 base, and 17 bases lay in between. CDR3 length: 16 residues. This CDR3 reads CASSLLTTMGTDTQYF. The CDR3 DNA reads TGCGCCAGCAGTTTACTAACGACTATGGGCACAGATACGCAGTATTTT.

This rearrangement joins TRBV7-2 to TRBJ1-1, with a possible D match to TRBD1 (5 bases). CDR1 and CDR2 from the germline V gene are SGHTA and FQGNSA. The CDR3 is made up of 15 amino acids. Trimming pared 5 bases from V and 0 bases from J, leaving 13 bases between. The CDR3 region is CASSPGSVMNTEAFF. DNA of the CDR3: TGTGCCAGCAGCCCAGGGTCCGTCATGAACACTGAAGCTTTCTTT.

J is TRBJ2-3 and V is TRBV28; 10 positions match TRBD1. The germline gives CDR1 MDHEN, CDR2 SYDVKM. Trimming cost V 2 bases and J 5 bases; bases outside gene matches: 13. The CDR3 runs 18 residues. The CDR3 DNA reads as TGTGCCAGCAGTTTAGGGGATCGGGACAGGGGTTGGGGAGATACGCAGTATTTT. Translation: CASSLGDRDRGWGDTQYF.

The chain joins TRBV19 to TRBJ2-1; D may be TRBD1 (6 bases). Germline V gene lookup returns CDR1 LNHDA and CDR2 SQIVND (reference sequence). The CDR3 covers 15 residues. Trimming took off 4 bases at V and 5 bases at J, with 15 bases between the two ends. CDR3 coding DNA: TGTGCCAGTAGTAATCAGGGGTCCTTCAACAATGAGCAGTTCTTC. Protein sequence: CASSNQGSFNNEQFF.

The CDR3 nucleotides read TGTGCCAGCAGTAACCGGGCCCGGGGCAACGAGCAGTACTTC. Translation: CASSNRARGNEQYF. The chain employs TRBV2 and TRBJ2-7, with D perhaps given as TRBD1 or TRBD2 (5 bases each). Between the trimmed V and J ends, which lost 5 bases and 5 bases, there was a span of 16 bases. Looked up from germline, CDR1 is SNHLY and CDR2 is FYNNEI. This CDR3 region has 14 residues.